A single sample is the source of the 29 T cell receptor beta chains below, sequenced in a study of control samples from healthy donors and cancer patients. The data were produced by immunoSEQ multiplex PCR, yet TCRdb's version contains in-frame clones alone and is incomplete. The table lists about 85,000 clones, just under 90% of them singletons. Sequences were obtained from blood. These receptors all come from a man aged 50 to 59 in good health.

This chain links TRBV20-1 with TRBJ1-4; TRBD1 might be the D (5 bases). Germline CDR1 is DFQATT and CDR2 is SNEGSKA (reference sequence). The CDR3 sequence is 13 residues long. V was clipped by 3 bases and J by 5 bases, with 10 bases between them. CDR3 bases: TGCAGTGCTAGTGTATCAGGGAATGAAAAACTGTTTTTT. Its translation: CSASVSGNEKLFF.

The chain carries TRBV15 and TRBJ1-2, with a weak D call TRBD1 (5 bases). Germline V CDR1 and CDR2: LNHNV, YYDKDF (reference sequence). CDR3 length: 14 residues. The germline V and J ends were trimmed by 0 bases and 4 bases, with 9 bases remaining between them. The CDR3 coding sequence is TGTGCCACCAGCAGAGATCAAGGGGCCTATGGCTACACCTTC. Protein sequence: CATSRDQGAYGYTF.

CDR3: CASSQPGMTGNTEAFF. The CDR3 DNA is TGTGCCAGCAGCCAACCGGGTATGACAGGGAACACTGAAGCTTTCTTT. The genes are TRBV4-2 and TRBJ1-1; D is perhaps TRBD1 (6 bases). V lost 2 bases to trimming and J lost 1 base, with 14 bases between them. Germline CDR1 and CDR2: LGHNA and YNFKEQ. This CDR3 comprises 16 residues.

The chain couples TRBV7-2 to TRBJ2-5, with D possibly TRBD2 on 6 matching bases. This CDR3 is 14 amino acids long. Germline V CDR1 and CDR2: SGHTA, FQGNSA. Trimming pared 5 bases from V and 6 bases from J, leaving 16 bases between. CDR3 region: CASSQTRGRQTQYF. CDR3 nucleotides: TGTGCCAGCAGCCAAACGCGGGGTCGGCAGACCCAGTACTTC.

This rearrangement joins TRBV5-6 to TRBJ1-2, with no clear D. This CDR3 comprises 15 residues. CDR1 and CDR2 (germline): SGHDT, YYEEEE. Trimming shortened V by 4 bases and J by 4 bases, and 17 bases separated the two germline ends. The CDR3 region is CASSQTGRGLYGYTF. CDR3 coding DNA: TGTGCCAGCAGCCAGACGGGCAGAGGACTCTATGGCTACACCTTC.

The chain links TRBV3-1 (or the pseudogene TRBV3-2) to TRBJ2-3; 11 nucleotides align to TRBD2. Per the germline V gene, CDR1 is LGHDT and CDR2 is YNNKEL (reference sequence). The junction had 9 bases not matched to a gene; V was cut back by 4 bases and J by 3 bases. The CDR3 loop spans 17 amino acids. The CDR3: CASSPGVAGGNTDTQYF. Here the CDR3 DNA reads TGTGCCAGCAGCCCGGGAGTAGCGGGGGGGAATACAGATACGCAGTATTTT.

The chain recombines TRBV3-1 (or the pseudogene TRBV3-2) with TRBJ2-7, with D possibly matching TRBD1 (6 bases). The CDR3 loop spans 15 amino acids. Trimming cost V 2 bases and J 6 bases, with 17 bases left between them. Per germline, CDR1 LGHDT and CDR2 YNNKEL (reference sequence). CDR3: CASSQFKGRGVEQYF. In DNA form, the CDR3 reads TGTGCCAGCAGCCAATTTAAGGGCAGGGGTGTCGAGCAGTACTTC.

V is TRBV19 and J is TRBJ1-2; D gene unclear. The CDR3 is made up of 15 amino acids. Germline values: CDR1 LNHDA, CDR2 SQIVND (reference sequence). Between the trimmed V and J ends, which lost 6 bases and 2 bases, there was a span of 16 bases. The CDR3 loop is CASREHGERNYGYTF. In DNA form, the CDR3 reads TGTGCCAGTAGGGAGCATGGAGAGAGGAACTATGGCTACACCTTC.

This chain uses TRBV30 with TRBJ1-2; possibly TRBD1 for D (6 bases). This CDR3 has 12 residues. Germline values: CDR1 GTSNPN, CDR2 SVGIG (reference sequence). V lost 8 bases and J 6 bases, leaving 16 bases between the germline ends. CDR3 bases: TGTGCCGGCCGGATTCCAGGGGATGGCTACACCTTC. Protein: CAGRIPGDGYTF.

This chain connects TRBV21-1 to TRBJ2-7; the tabulated D call, TRBD2, remains unverified against the DNA. TRBV21-1 corresponds to a pseudogene. The CDR3 has 14 residues. CDR3 region: CASSKGGLPYEQYF. CDR3 nucleotides: TGTGCCAGCAGCAAAGGGGGACTCCCCTACGAGCAGTACTTC.

The J gene is TRBJ1-2, the V gene TRBV6-5; TRBD1 might be the D (5 bases). Looked up from germline, CDR1 is MNHEY and CDR2 is SVGAGI. This CDR3 contains 14 residues. V lost 5 bases, J lost 4 bases, and 14 bases lay in between. CDR3 region: CASSPRTLFYGYTF. CDR3 in DNA: TGTGCCAGCAGTCCCCGGACATTGTTCTATGGCTACACCTTC.

J is TRBJ2-1 and V is TRBV27; a possible D gene is TRBD2 (5 bases). V was shortened by 2 bases and J by 15 bases, with 17 bases between the two germline ends. The V gene's germline CDR1 is MNHEY and CDR2 SMNVEV (reference sequence). CDR3 length: 13 residues. The CDR3 sequence is CASSLDFRGPLFF. CDR3 bases: TGTGCCAGCAGTTTAGACTTTCGAGGGCCCCTGTTCTTC.

CDR3 sequence reads: CASSPVGDTQYF. The CDR3 bases are TGCGCCAGCAGCCCCGTAGGGGATACGCAGTATTTT. The chain links TRBV5-1 to TRBJ2-3; unclear D gene. The CDR3 extends over 12 amino acids. Per the germline V gene, CDR1 is SGHRS and CDR2 is YFSETQ. V was clipped by 4 bases and J by 6 bases, with 9 bases between them.

The chain joins TRBV10-2 to TRBJ1-1; D gene uncertain. V was pared by 4 bases and J by 7 bases, with 7 bases between. The germline gives CDR1 WSHSY, CDR2 SAAADI. CDR3 length: 11 amino acids. Written as DNA, the CDR3 is TGCGCCAGCAGTGCCCTGGTTGAAGCTTTCTTT. This gives the protein CASSALVEAFF.

The genes are TRBV27 and TRBJ1-4, with a weak D call TRBD1 (6 bases). The CDR3 totals 13 residues. V gave up 6 bases and J gave up 4 bases, with 9 bases separating them. Germline CDR1 is MNHEY and CDR2 is SMNVEV (reference sequence). The CDR3 reads CASRRTVNEKLFF. The CDR3 DNA reads as TGTGCCAGCAGGAGGACAGTTAATGAAAAACTGTTTTTT.

The chain uses TRBV2 and TRBJ2-5; 11 bases fit TRBD1. With V trimmed by 10 bases and J by 4 bases, 5 bases remained unmatched. This CDR3 has 13 residues. The germline gives CDR1 SNHLY, CDR2 FYNNEI. The CDR3 sequence is CANRDRGGETQYF. In DNA form, the CDR3 reads TGTGCCAACCGGGACAGGGGGGGAGAGACCCAGTACTTC.

V and J are TRBV4-2 and TRBJ2-7, with D tentatively TRBD2 (7 bases). The CDR3 totals 15 residues. Deletions cut 4 bases from V and 5 bases from J, with 18 bases between. Germline lookup yields CDR1 LGHNA and CDR2 YNFKEQ. Written as DNA, the CDR3 is TGTGCCAGCAGCCCTGCTCTAGGGGGGGTACACGAGCAGTACTTC. Protein sequence: CASSPALGGVHEQYF.

J is TRBJ2-2 and V is TRBV11-2; TRBD1 agrees at 9 bases. Unmatched junction bases numbered 3, after V lost 5 bases and J lost 5 bases. The CDR3 consists of 14 residues. The germline V gene encodes CDR1 SGHAT and CDR2 FQNNGV. The CDR3 bases are TGTGCCAGCAGCCGGGGGACAGGGACCGGGGAGCTGTTTTTT. Translating it yields CASSRGTGTGELFF.

This chain uses TRBV6-4 with TRBJ1-2, with D possibly TRBD1 on 6 matching bases. Per germline, CDR1 MRHNA and CDR2 SNTAGT. The CDR3 is made up of 13 amino acids. V was pared by 11 bases and J by 8 bases, with 21 bases between. The CDR3 is CAALGGGRSGYTF. The CDR3 DNA reads as TGTGCCGCGCTAGGGGGGGGAAGGAGCGGCTACACCTTC.

This chain connects TRBV24-1 to TRBJ1-5, with D possibly TRBD1 on 5 matching bases. Per the germline V gene, CDR1 is KGHDR and CDR2 is SFDVKD. The CDR3 runs 15 residues. The germline V and J ends were trimmed by 4 bases and 3 bases, with 12 bases remaining between them. In nucleotides, the CDR3 is TGTGCCACCAGTGACGGGGCGTCCCTCAATCAGCCCCAGCATTTT. Its translation: CATSDGASLNQPQHF.

This rearrangement joins TRBV6-5 to TRBJ1-2, with TRBD1 matching over 9 bases. The V and J ends lost 7 bases and 2 bases, in that order; junction bases with no gene match: 8. The CDR3 runs 15 residues. CDR1 is MNHEY, CDR2 SVGAGI, per germline. The CDR3 protein is CASKPQGALNYGYTF. The CDR3 coding sequence is TGTGCCAGCAAGCCACAGGGGGCGCTGAACTATGGCTACACCTTC.

The V gene is TRBV7-9, the J gene TRBJ1-1; unclear D gene. This CDR3 is built from 11 residues. Germline CDR1 is SEHNR and CDR2 is FQNEAQ (reference sequence). V lost 2 bases to trimming and J lost 6 bases, with 4 bases between them. CDR3 DNA: TGTGCCAGCAGCTTACCGGCTGAAGCTTTCTTT. Its translation: CASSLPAEAFF. Complete variable domain (other parts from reference TRBV7-9 and TRBJ1-1): DTGVSQNPRHKITKRGQNVTFRCDPISEHNRLYWYRQTLGQGPEFLTYFQNEAQLEKSRLLSDRFSAERPKGSFSTLEIQRTEQGDSAMYLCASSLPAEAFFGQGTRLTVV.

V usage is TRBV5-1 and J usage is TRBJ1-1, with D perhaps TRBD1 (5 bases). Germline CDR1 and CDR2: SGHRS and YFSETQ. CDR3 length: 14 amino acids. The V and J ends lost 0 bases and 2 bases respectively, with 8 bases between them. The CDR3 DNA is TGCGCCAGCAGCTTGGTCCGGGACAACACTGAAGCTTTCTTT. This translates into CASSLVRDNTEAFF.

The V gene is TRBV28, the J gene TRBJ2-2, with D perhaps TRBD2 (6 bases). CDR1 and CDR2 from the germline V gene are MDHEN and SYDVKM. V lost 8 bases to trimming and J lost 6 bases, with 10 bases between them. The CDR3 consists of 12 residues. The CDR3 coding sequence is TGTGCCAGCGGCCCTAGCGCCGGGGAGCTGTTTTTT. It codes for CASGPSAGELFF.

This chain connects TRBV9 to TRBJ1-3; D unresolved. This CDR3 has 16 residues. The V end was cut by 0 bases, the J end by 4 bases, with 14 bases between. The V gene's germline CDR1 is SGDLS and CDR2 YYNGEE. The CDR3: CASSVGVPGSGNTIYF. CDR3 DNA sequence: TGTGCCAGCAGCGTAGGGGTCCCGGGATCCGGAAACACCATATATTTT.

The chain is built from TRBV6-5 and TRBJ1-4; maybe TRBD1 (5 bases). This CDR3 is 13 amino acids long. V was pared by 8 bases and J by 8 bases, with 15 bases between. Germline V gives CDR1 MNHEY, CDR2 SVGAGI. CDR3: CASWSGVKEKLFF. The CDR3 DNA reads as TGTGCCAGCTGGTCGGGGGTAAAGGAAAAACTGTTTTTT.

The rearrangement links TRBV30 to TRBJ1-2; 7 positions agree with TRBD1. Germline V gives CDR1 GTSNPN, CDR2 SVGIG (reference sequence). CDR3 length equals 15 residues. The V and J ends lost 5 bases and 0 bases, in that order; junction bases with no gene match: 9. CDR3 DNA sequence: TGTGCCTGGGCGATCGACAGGGCAACTAACTATGGCTACACCTTC. It specifies CAWAIDRATNYGYTF.

The chain has TRBV6-1 and TRBJ2-3; 8 nucleotides agree with TRBD2. The CDR3 covers 16 residues. J gave up 2 bases and V 2 bases, and 6 bases lay outside the gene matches. CDR1 MNHNS and CDR2 SASEGT come from the germline V gene. CDR3 amino acids: CASSELGGGFTDTQYF. CDR3 nucleotide sequence: TGTGCCAGCAGTGAATTGGGCGGGGGGTTCACAGATACGCAGTATTTT.

The gene calls are TRBV7-2 and TRBJ2-3; 15 bases are shared with TRBD2. This CDR3 region has 18 residues. The V gene's germline CDR1 is SGHTA and CDR2 FQGNSA. V lost 4 bases, J lost 4 bases, and 9 bases stayed unmatched. The CDR3 DNA reads as TGTGCCAGCAGCTCACTAGGACTAGCGGGGGGGCTTTCAGATACGCAGTATTTT. This encodes CASSSLGLAGGLSDTQYF.